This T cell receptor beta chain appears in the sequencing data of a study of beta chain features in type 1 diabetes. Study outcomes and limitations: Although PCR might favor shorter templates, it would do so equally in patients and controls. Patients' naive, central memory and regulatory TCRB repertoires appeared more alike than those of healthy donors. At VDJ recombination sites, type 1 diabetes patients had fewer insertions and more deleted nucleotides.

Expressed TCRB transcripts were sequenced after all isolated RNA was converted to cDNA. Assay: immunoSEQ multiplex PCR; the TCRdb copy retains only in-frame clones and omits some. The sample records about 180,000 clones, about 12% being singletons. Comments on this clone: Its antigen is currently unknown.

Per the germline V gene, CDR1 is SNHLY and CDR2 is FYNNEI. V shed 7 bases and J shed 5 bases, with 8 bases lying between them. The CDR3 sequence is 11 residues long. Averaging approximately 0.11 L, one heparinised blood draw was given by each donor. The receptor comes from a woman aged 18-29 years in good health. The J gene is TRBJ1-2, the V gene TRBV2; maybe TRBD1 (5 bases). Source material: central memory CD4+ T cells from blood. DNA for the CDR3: TGTGCCAGCACACAGGAATATGGCTACACCTTC. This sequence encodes CASTQEYGYTF.